The 27 T cell receptor beta chains in this list originate from one sample, sequenced in a study of cytomegalovirus exposure and HLA in healthy donors. Primers included in the PCR were 60 Vbeta and 13 Jbeta primers. Some clones are missing from TCRdb's copy, which holds only in-frame ones; the method was immunoSEQ multiplex PCR. The profile covers roughly 180,000 clones, with roughly four fifths appearing a single time and 1.5% to 2% taken by the ten largest. The sequenced sample consisted of PBMCs. The receptors shown here come from a man aged 18 to 30 in good health and CMV-seronegative.

The genes are TRBV5-4 and TRBJ2-7; D is unclear. V lost 4 bases to trimming and J lost 3 bases, with 14 bases between them. The germline V gene has CDR1 SGHNT and CDR2 YYREEE (reference sequence). The CDR3 is 14 amino acids. CDR3 DNA sequence: TGTGCCAGCAGCCCCAAAACAGCCCTCTACGAGCAGTACTTC. It codes for CASSPKTALYEQYF.

The chain carries TRBV2 and TRBJ1-1; the match to TRBD1 covers 11 bases. J lost 4 bases, V lost 5 bases, and 6 bases had no gene match. Looked up from germline, CDR1 is SNHLY and CDR2 is FYNNEI. The CDR3 consists of 15 residues. CDR3 amino acids: CASSRLGTGGTEAFF. The CDR3 region has the DNA TGTGCCAGCAGTCGCCTCGGGACAGGGGGCACTGAAGCTTTCTTT.

The V and J genes are TRBV10-3 and TRBJ1-1; D not resolved. The germline V gene encodes CDR1 ENHRY and CDR2 SYGVKD. V was shortened by 4 bases and J by 0 bases, with 6 bases between the two germline ends. The CDR3 extends over 13 amino acids. The CDR3 region is CAISASMNTEAFF. CDR3 coding DNA: TGTGCCATCAGTGCCAGTATGAACACTGAAGCTTTCTTT.

V usage is TRBV5-4 and J usage is TRBJ1-4; no firm D call. This CDR3 comprises 16 residues. Deletions cut 0 bases from V and 2 bases from J, with 11 bases between. CDR1 and CDR2 (germline): SGHNT, YYREEE (reference sequence). CDR3 protein: CASSLGQARTNEKLFF. The CDR3 nucleotides are TGTGCCAGCAGCTTGGGGCAGGCACGGACTAATGAAAAACTGTTTTTT.

V is TRBV9 and J is TRBJ1-6; TRBD1 might be the D (5 bases). Germline V gene sequence: CDR1 SGDLS, CDR2 YYNGEE. Deletions cut 7 bases from V and 9 bases from J, with 14 bases between. CDR3 length: 13 amino acids. The CDR3 DNA is TGTGCCAGCGGCAGGGCGGATGTTTCACCCCTCCACTTT. It specifies CASGRADVSPLHF.

This sequence joins TRBV18 and TRBJ2-7; 9 bases match TRBD1. Germline CDR1 is KGHSH and CDR2 is LQKENI. V trimming: 3 bases; J trimming: 9 bases; junction bases outside the gene matches: 9. This CDR3 comprises 14 residues. As DNA, the CDR3 is TGTGCCAGCTCACCGGGACAGGGACAGCACGGGCAGTACTTC. As protein: CASSPGQGQHGQYF.

J is TRBJ2-5 and V is TRBV28, with 9 bases fitting TRBD1. V shed 4 bases, J shed 5 bases, and the junction held 8 bases outside the gene matches. Germline V gene lookup returns CDR1 MDHEN and CDR2 SYDVKM. The CDR3 has 15 amino acids. The CDR3 nucleotides are TGTGCCAGCAGTTCTGTGGGACAGGGTCCCGAGACCCAGTACTTC. Translating it yields CASSSVGQGPETQYF.

The chain recombines TRBV4-1 with TRBJ2-5; D remains ambiguous. V lost 0 bases, J lost 4 bases, and 12 bases lay in between. The CDR3 contains 15 residues. The germline V gene has CDR1 MGHRA and CDR2 YSYEKL. The CDR3 sequence is CASSQDSARLETQYF. The CDR3 DNA sequence: TGCGCCAGCAGCCAAGATTCGGCCAGGCTAGAGACCCAGTACTTC.

The rearrangement joins TRBV5-6 to TRBJ2-1, with 7 nucleotides matching TRBD2. Per the germline V gene, CDR1 is SGHDT and CDR2 is YYEEEE. This CDR3 is built from 14 residues. Trimming at V came to 2 bases and at J to 7 bases, leaving 6 bases not matched to a gene. CDR3 in amino acids: CASSFGTGGNEQFF. The DNA for the CDR3 is TGTGCCAGCAGCTTTGGCACCGGGGGGAATGAGCAGTTCTTC.

The J gene is TRBJ2-7, the V gene TRBV7-6; weak D call: TRBD1 (6 bases). The CDR3 has 14 amino acids. V lost 5 bases, J lost 6 bases, and 17 bases lay in between. Per germline, CDR1 SGHVS and CDR2 FNYEAQ. The CDR3 is CASSPLQGSAEQYF. The CDR3 DNA reads as TGTGCCAGCAGCCCGCTACAGGGTTCGGCCGAGCAGTACTTC.

The rearrangement uses TRBV5-1 and TRBJ1-1; 8 bases fit TRBD1. Germline trimming cut 2 bases from V and 7 bases from J; bases unmatched to any gene: 13. The CDR3 sequence is 16 residues long. Germline values: CDR1 SGHRS, CDR2 YFSETQ. The CDR3 sequence: CASSFRQGRAEGEAFF. Here the CDR3 DNA reads TGCGCCAGCAGCTTTCGACAGGGGAGGGCTGAAGGTGAAGCTTTCTTT. Combining the CDR3 with reference TRBV5-1 and TRBJ1-1 gives the whole variable domain KAGVTQTPRYLIKTRGQQVTLSCSPISGHRSVSWYQQTPGQGLQFLFEYFSETQRNKGNFPGRFSGRQFSNSRSEMNVSTLELGDSALYLCASSFRQGRAEGEAFFGQGTRLTVV.

This clone was found a few times. The rearrangement uses TRBV7-2 and TRBJ2-7; 7 positions match TRBD2. V lost 3 bases to trimming and J lost 10 bases; unmatched junction nucleotides: 6. This CDR3 has 12 amino acids. In germline, CDR1 is SGHTA, CDR2 FQGNSA. In DNA form, the CDR3 reads TGTGCCAGCAGCTTGGTGGGAGGGAAACAGTACTTC. Its translation: CASSLVGGKQYF.

The V and J genes are TRBV2 and TRBJ1-1, with a tentative D call TRBD1 (5 bases). Trimming removed 7 bases at V and 1 base at J, with 13 bases between. The CDR3 length is 14 residues. Germline CDR1 SNHLY, CDR2 FYNNEI. CDR3 bases: TGTGCCAGCAAGATGGGGGGACCGAACACTGAAGCTTTCTTT. As protein: CASKMGGPNTEAFF.

The V gene is TRBV29-1, the J gene TRBJ1-1; TRBD1 aligns across 8 bases. Trimming took 4 bases from V and 5 from J; bases not matched to a gene: 6. Per germline, CDR1 SQVTM and CDR2 ANQGSEA. The CDR3 loop spans 13 amino acids. The CDR3 reads CSVGQGLGTEAFF. The DNA for the CDR3 is TGCAGCGTTGGACAGGGGTTAGGGACTGAAGCTTTCTTT.

This clone was found once. The gene calls are TRBV5-1 and TRBJ1-1; 8 bases match TRBD1. The trim removed 5 bases at V and 3 bases at J, leaving 6 bases unmatched. Looked up from germline, CDR1 is SGHRS and CDR2 is YFSETQ. This CDR3 has 14 amino acids. CDR3 in DNA: TGCGCCAGCAGTCCTAACAGGGGGTACACTGAAGCTTTCTTT. It encodes CASSPNRGYTEAFF.

The table lists this clone with a count of one. The chain is built from TRBV19 and TRBJ1-1, with D possibly being TRBD1 (6 bases). The CDR3 covers 13 residues. V lost 6 bases and J lost 3, with 11 bases in between. Germline loops: CDR1 LNHDA, CDR2 SQIVND (reference sequence). The CDR3 sequence is CASRRGLDTEAFF. The CDR3 DNA is TGTGCCAGTAGGAGGGGGTTGGACACTGAAGCTTTCTTT.

CDR3 amino acids: CASSSGGTLNTEAFF. As DNA, the CDR3 is TGTGCCAGCAGCTCAGGAGGGACCTTGAACACTGAAGCTTTCTTT. This chain links TRBV7-9 with TRBJ1-1, with D tentatively TRBD1 (5 bases). The CDR3 sequence is 15 residues long. V dropped 4 bases and J dropped 0 bases, with 12 bases sitting between them. Germline V CDR1 and CDR2: SEHNR, FQNEAQ (reference sequence).

Concerning this clone: Germline is not matched at one junction end, which may reflect a read error. The chain recombines TRBV27 with TRBJ2-7; D gene uncertain. The length of the CDR3 is 13 residues. CDR1 and CDR2 from the germline V gene are MNHEY and SMNVEV (reference sequence). CDR3 sequence reads: CATRTRDSSEQYF. In DNA, the CDR3 is TGTGCCACCCGTACTCGAGACTCCTCCGAGCAGTACTTC.

The chain joins TRBV7-9 to TRBJ2-2; D is uncertain. The CDR3 has 18 residues. The ends were cut back, 6 bases at V and 3 bases at J, with 23 bases in the middle. CDR1 and CDR2 from the germline V gene are SEHNR and FQNEAQ (reference sequence). The CDR3 region is CASSEESVGDVDTGELFF. As DNA, the CDR3 is TGTGCCAGCAGTGAGGAATCAGTAGGAGACGTCGACACCGGGGAGCTGTTTTTT. The full variable domain, with the rest looked up from reference TRBV7-9 and TRBJ2-2, is DTGVSQNPRHKITKRGQNVTFRCDPISEHNRLYWYRQTLGQGPEFLTYFQNEAQLEKSRLLSDRFSAERPKGSFSTLEIQRTEQGDSAMYLCASSEESVGDVDTGELFFGEGSRLTVL.

This clone was recorded once. The chain couples TRBV29-1 to TRBJ1-1, with D maybe TRBD1 (5 bases). CDR1 is SQVTM and CDR2 is ANQGSEA in the germline V gene. Trimming took 1 base from V and 0 from J, leaving 9 bases between them. The CDR3 has 14 amino acids. The CDR3 reads CSVEVRTMNTEAFF. The CDR3 DNA sequence: TGCAGCGTTGAAGTCCGGACAATGAACACTGAAGCTTTCTTT. Combining the CDR3 with reference TRBV29-1 and TRBJ1-1 gives the whole variable domain SAVISQKPSRDICQRGTSLTIQCQVDSQVTMMFWYRQQPGQSLTLIATANQGSEATYESGFVIDKFPISRPNLTFSTLTVSNMSPEDSSIYLCSVEVRTMNTEAFFGQGTRLTVV.

This clone was counted only a few times. The chain combines TRBV30 with TRBJ1-2; D is ambiguous. The CDR3 is made up of 15 amino acids. V shed 4 bases and J shed 1 base, with 16 bases lying between them. In germline, CDR1 is GTSNPN, CDR2 SVGIG (reference sequence). The CDR3 sequence is CAWNPRGRINYGYTF. The CDR3 DNA is TGTGCCTGGAACCCCCGAGGAAGAATTAACTATGGCTACACCTTC.

This chain joins TRBV7-8 and TRBJ1-2, with 8 bases identical to TRBD1. This CDR3 has 13 amino acids. J lost 6 bases, V lost 4 bases, and 4 bases had no gene match. The germline V gene has CDR1 SGHVS and CDR2 FQNEAQ. In nucleotides, the CDR3 is TGTGCCAGCAGCTCTTTGACAGGGGATGGCTACACCTTC. Protein sequence: CASSSLTGDGYTF.

The chain carries TRBV7-6 and TRBJ1-1; 11 bases line up with TRBD1. CDR1 is SGHVS, CDR2 FNYEAQ, per germline. The CDR3 has 14 amino acids. The trim removed 1 base at V and 6 bases at J, leaving 1 base unmatched. The CDR3 nucleotides read TGTGCCAGCAGCTTAGTGGGACAGGGGGCTGAAGCTTTCTTT. Translation: CASSLVGQGAEAFF.

On this clone itself: Other DNA sequences in this sample translate to the same CDR3. The CDR3 loop is CASSPGTGGNQPQHF. Here the CDR3 DNA reads TGTGCCAGCAGCCCTGGGACAGGGGGCAATCAGCCCCAGCATTTT. The chain recombines TRBV7-9 with TRBJ1-5, with 10 nucleotides matching TRBD1. Trimming removed 5 bases from V and 2 bases from J; junction bases left unmatched: 3. This CDR3 comprises 15 residues. Germline V gives CDR1 SEHNR, CDR2 FQNEAQ (reference sequence).

This chain joins TRBV28 and TRBJ1-5, with 7 nucleotides matching TRBD1. The CDR3 is made up of 15 amino acids. With 6 bases clipped from V and 5 bases from J, the junction kept 10 bases outside the gene matches. In germline, CDR1 is MDHEN, CDR2 SYDVKM. The CDR3: CASRSGTAGYQPQHF. The CDR3 DNA sequence: TGTGCCAGCAGGTCCGGGACAGCGGGTTATCAGCCCCAGCATTTT.

The rearrangement links TRBV7-2 to TRBJ2-3, with D perhaps TRBD2 (5 bases). Germline-derived CDR1 and CDR2 are SGHTA and FQGNSA. V was cut by 3 bases and J by 6 bases, with 16 bases left in between. CDR3 length: 15 residues. The CDR3 DNA reads TGTGCCAGCAGCTTCTTTGGAGGTTTGGAGGATACGCAGTATTTT. Encoded protein: CASSFFGGLEDTQYF.

This chain uses TRBV28 with TRBJ2-7; 8 positions agree with TRBD1. The CDR3 consists of 15 residues. Germline V gives CDR1 MDHEN, CDR2 SYDVKM. J gave up 2 bases and V 4 bases, and 7 bases lay outside the gene matches. DNA of the CDR3: TGTGCCAGCAGTTCCATAACGACAGGGGCCTACGAGCAGTACTTC. It translates to CASSSITTGAYEQYF. The full variable domain, in which reference TRBV28 and TRBJ2-7 provide the parts outside the CDR3, is DVKVTQSSRYLVKRTGEKVFLECVQDMDHENMFWYRQDPGLGLRLIYFSYDVKMKEKGDIPEGYSVSREKKERFSLILESASTNQTSMYLCASSSITTGAYEQYFGPGTRLTVT.